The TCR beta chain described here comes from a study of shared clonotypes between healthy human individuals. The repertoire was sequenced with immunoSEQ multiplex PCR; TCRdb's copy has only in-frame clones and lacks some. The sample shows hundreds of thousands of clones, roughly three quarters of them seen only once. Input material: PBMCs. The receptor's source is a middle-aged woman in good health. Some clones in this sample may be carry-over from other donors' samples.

Written as DNA, the CDR3 is TGTGCCAGCAGCTTTATACCGGGACAGGGGAATTTTAACTATGGCTACACCTTC. Translated: CASSFIPGQGNFNYGYTF. The rearrangement joins TRBV7-9 to TRBJ1-2; 10 bases fit TRBD1. The CDR3 spans 18 residues. The J segment lost 1 base and the V segment lost 3 bases, leaving 11 bases of the junction unmatched. In germline, CDR1 is SEHNR, CDR2 FQNEAQ (reference sequence).